This TCR beta chain comes out of a study of cytomegalovirus exposure and HLA in healthy donors. General study findings and limits: Many donors shared some public TCRs, even though most TCR sequences were rare. It was taken for granted in presence/absence analyses that sequencing depth across donors was roughly uniform.

Remarks on this clone: What it recognizes is unknown.

Among the donors, all were healthy bone marrow donors. Trimming stripped 6 bases from V and 6 bases from J, with 10 bases between. Germline V gene lookup returns CDR1 SGHTA and CDR2 FQGTGA. CDR3 length: 12 residues. Amplification used 60 Vbeta primers and 13 Jbeta primers. The repertoire was sequenced with immunoSEQ multiplex PCR; TCRdb's copy has only in-frame clones and lacks some. The data hold over 150,000 clones, with approximately 84% observed a single time. The genes are TRBV7-3 and TRBJ2-3, with a weak D call TRBD1 (5 bases). This sequence originates from a man younger than 35 in good health and CMV-seronegative. Source material: PBMCs. The CDR3 DNA reads TGTGCCAGCAGTTCTGGGGCCGATACGCAGTATTTT. It codes for CASSSGADTQYF.